This T cell receptor (beta chain) was captured by sequencing in a study of control samples from healthy donors and cancer patients. From germline, CDR1 is LNHDA and CDR2 SQIVND (reference sequence). Trimming removed 3 bases from V and 5 bases from J, with 11 bases in between. The CDR3 sequence is 15 residues long. TCRdb keeps only in-frame clones here, not all; method: immunoSEQ multiplex PCR. This sample carries tens of thousands of clones, about nine tenths of them seen once, and the ten largest clones take around 1%. V usage is TRBV19 and J usage is TRBJ1-6; D is unresolved. The material sequenced was blood. This receptor was obtained from a woman between 25 and 40 years old in good health. The CDR3 DNA is TGTGCCAGTAGTATGGGCAGTGGTAATAATTCACCCCTCCACTTT. It codes for CASSMGSGNNSPLHF.